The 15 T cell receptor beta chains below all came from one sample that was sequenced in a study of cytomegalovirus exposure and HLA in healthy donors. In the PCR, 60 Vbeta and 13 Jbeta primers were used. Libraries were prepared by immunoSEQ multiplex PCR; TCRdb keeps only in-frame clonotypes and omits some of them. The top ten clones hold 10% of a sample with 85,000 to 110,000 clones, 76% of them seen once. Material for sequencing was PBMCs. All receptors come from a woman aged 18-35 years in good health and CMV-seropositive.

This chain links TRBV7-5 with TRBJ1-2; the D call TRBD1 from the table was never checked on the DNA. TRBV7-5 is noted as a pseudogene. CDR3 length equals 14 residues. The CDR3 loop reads CARSCRDIEYGYTF. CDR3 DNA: TGTGCCAGAAGCTGCCGGGACATTGAATATGGCTACACCTTC.

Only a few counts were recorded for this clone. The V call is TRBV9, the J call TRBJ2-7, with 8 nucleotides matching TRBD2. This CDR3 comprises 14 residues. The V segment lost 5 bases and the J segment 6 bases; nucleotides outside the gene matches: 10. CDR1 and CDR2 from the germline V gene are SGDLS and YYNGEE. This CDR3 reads CASRGGLETGEQYF. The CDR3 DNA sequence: TGTGCCAGCAGGGGGGGACTAGAAACTGGCGAGCAGTACTTC.

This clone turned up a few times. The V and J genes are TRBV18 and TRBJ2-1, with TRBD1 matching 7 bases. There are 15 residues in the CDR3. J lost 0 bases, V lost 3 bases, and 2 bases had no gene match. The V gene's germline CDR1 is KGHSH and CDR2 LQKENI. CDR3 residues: CASSPRTGSYNEQFF. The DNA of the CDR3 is TGTGCCAGCTCACCTCGGACAGGCTCCTACAATGAGCAGTTCTTC.

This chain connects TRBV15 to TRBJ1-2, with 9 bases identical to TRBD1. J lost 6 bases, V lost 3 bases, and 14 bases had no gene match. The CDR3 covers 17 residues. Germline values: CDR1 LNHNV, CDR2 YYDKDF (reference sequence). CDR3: CATSRGEPGTGPNGYTF. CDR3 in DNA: TGTGCCACCAGCAGGGGGGAACCCGGGACAGGGCCTAATGGCTACACCTTC.

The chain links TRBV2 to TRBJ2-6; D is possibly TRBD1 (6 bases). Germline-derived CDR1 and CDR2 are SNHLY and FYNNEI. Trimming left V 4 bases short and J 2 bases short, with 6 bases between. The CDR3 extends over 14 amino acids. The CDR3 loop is CASSAGAGANVLTF. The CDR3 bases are TGTGCCAGCAGTGCAGGGGCTGGGGCCAACGTCCTGACTTTC.

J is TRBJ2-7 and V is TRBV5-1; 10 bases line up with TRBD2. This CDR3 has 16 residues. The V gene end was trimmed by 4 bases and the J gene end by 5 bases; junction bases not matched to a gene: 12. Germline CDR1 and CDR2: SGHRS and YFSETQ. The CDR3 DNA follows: TGCGCCAGCAGCCCCCAGGCTAGCGGGAGACGTGACGAGCAGTACTTC. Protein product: CASSPQASGRRDEQYF.

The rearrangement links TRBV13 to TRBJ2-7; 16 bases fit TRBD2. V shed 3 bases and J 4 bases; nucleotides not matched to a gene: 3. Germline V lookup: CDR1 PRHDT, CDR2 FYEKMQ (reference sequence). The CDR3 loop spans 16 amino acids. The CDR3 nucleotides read TGTGCCAGCAGCTTGGGACTAGCGGGGGGGCTGTACGAGCAGTACTTC. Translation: CASSLGLAGGLYEQYF.

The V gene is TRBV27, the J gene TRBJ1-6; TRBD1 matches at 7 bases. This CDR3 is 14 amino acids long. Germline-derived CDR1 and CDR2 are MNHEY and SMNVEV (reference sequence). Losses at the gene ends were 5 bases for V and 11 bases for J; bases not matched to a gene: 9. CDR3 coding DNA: TGTGCCAGCAGTAAAACAGGGGTGGGGGCACCCCTCCACTTT. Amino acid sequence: CASSKTGVGAPLHF.

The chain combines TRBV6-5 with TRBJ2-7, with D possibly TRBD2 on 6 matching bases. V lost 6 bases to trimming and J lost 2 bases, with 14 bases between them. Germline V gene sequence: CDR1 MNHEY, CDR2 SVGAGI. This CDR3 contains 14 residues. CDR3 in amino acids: CASRGGGRPYEQYF. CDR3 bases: TGTGCCAGCAGGGGGGGTGGCAGGCCCTACGAGCAGTACTTC.

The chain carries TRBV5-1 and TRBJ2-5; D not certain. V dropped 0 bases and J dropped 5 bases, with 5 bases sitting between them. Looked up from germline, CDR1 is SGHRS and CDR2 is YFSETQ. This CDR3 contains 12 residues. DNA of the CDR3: TGCGCCAGCAGCTTGGCCCAGGAGACCCAGTACTTC. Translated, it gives CASSLAQETQYF.

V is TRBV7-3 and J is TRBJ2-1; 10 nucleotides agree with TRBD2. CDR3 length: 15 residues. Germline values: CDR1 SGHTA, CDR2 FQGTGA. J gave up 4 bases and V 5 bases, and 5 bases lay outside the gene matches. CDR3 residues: CASSKLAGSYNEQFF. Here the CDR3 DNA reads TGTGCCAGCAGCAAACTAGCGGGAAGTTACAATGAGCAGTTCTTC.

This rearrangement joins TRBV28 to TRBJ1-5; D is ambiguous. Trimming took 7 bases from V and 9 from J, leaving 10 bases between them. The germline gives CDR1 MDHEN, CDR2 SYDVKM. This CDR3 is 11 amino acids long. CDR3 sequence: CASIRDGPQHF. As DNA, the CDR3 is TGTGCCAGCATCCGGGATGGGCCCCAGCATTTT.

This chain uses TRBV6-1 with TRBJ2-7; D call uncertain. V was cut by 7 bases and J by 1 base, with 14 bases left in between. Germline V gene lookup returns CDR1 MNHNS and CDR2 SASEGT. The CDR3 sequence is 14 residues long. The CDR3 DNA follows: TGTGCCAGCACCCTAAGAACGGGTTCCTACGAGCAGTACTTC. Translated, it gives CASTLRTGSYEQYF.

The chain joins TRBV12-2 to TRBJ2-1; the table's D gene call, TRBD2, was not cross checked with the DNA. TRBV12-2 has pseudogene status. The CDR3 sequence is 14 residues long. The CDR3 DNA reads TGTGCAAGTCGCCGCCGACTAGCGGGCAATGAGCAGTTCTTC. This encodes CASRRRLAGNEQFF.

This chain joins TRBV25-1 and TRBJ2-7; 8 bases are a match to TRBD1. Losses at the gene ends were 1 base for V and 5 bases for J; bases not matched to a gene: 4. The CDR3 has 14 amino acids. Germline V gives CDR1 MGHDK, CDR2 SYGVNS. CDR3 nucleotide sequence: TGTGCCAGCAGTGAATCTGCGACAGGGGACGAGCAGTACTTC. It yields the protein CASSESATGDEQYF.